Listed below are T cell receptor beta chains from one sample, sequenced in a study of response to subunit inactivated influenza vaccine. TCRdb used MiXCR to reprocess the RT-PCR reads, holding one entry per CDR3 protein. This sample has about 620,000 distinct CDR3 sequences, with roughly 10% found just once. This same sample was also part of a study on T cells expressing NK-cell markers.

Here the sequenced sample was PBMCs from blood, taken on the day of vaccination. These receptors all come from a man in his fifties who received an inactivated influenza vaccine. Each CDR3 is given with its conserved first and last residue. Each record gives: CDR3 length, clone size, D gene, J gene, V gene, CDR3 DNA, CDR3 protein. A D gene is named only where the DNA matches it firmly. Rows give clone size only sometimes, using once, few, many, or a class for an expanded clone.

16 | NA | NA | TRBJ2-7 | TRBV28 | TGTGCCAGCAGTCGACACCTGGGCAGGGTCTCCTACGAGCAGTACTTC | CASSRHLGRVSYEQYF
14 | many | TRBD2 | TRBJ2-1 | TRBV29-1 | TGCAGCGTTTTAGCGGGAGATCCCTACAATGAGCAGTTCTTC | CSVLAGDPYNEQFF
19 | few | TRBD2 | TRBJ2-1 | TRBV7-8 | TGTGCCAGCAGCTTAGTAGCATCCCTTAGCGGGGCCCCCTACAATGAGCAGTTCTTC | CASSLVASLSGAPYNEQFF
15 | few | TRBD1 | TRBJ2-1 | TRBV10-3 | TGTGCCATCAGCCGACAGGGTCCGGGGTACAATGAGCAGTTCTTC | CAISRQGPGYNEQFF
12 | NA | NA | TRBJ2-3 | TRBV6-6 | TGTGCCAGCAGTTACCATTACGATACGCAGTATTTT | CASSYHYDTQYF
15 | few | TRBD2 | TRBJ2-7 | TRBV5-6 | TGTGCCAGCACGCGGGAGCGGGAGGTTTTGGGGGAGCAGTACTTC | CASTREREVLGEQYF
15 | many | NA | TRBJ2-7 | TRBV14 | TGTGCCAGCAGCCCGGGTTTAGGGGGGGCAGACGAGCAGTACTTC | CASSPGLGGADEQYF
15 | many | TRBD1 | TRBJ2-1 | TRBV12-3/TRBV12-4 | TGTGCCAGCAGTTTAGGGGACAGGGAGAGGCATGAGCAGTTCTTC | CASSLGDRERHEQFF
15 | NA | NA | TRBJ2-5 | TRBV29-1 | TGCAGCGTTGAATGGCATCGCGGGGTCGGGGAGACCCAGTACTTC | CSVEWHRGVGETQYF
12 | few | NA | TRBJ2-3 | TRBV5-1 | TGCGCCAGCAGCGCGGAGAGGGATACGCAGTATTTT | CASSAERDTQYF
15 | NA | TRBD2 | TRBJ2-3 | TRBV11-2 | TGTGCCAGCAGCCACAAGCGGGGCATCACAGATACGCAGTATTTT | CASSHKRGITDTQYF
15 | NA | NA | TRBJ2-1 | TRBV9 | TGTGCCAGCAGCGTAGGGGGAGAGACCTACAATGAGCAGTTCTTC | CASSVGGETYNEQFF
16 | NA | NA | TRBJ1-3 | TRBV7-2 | TGTGCCAGCAGCCCCCGACAGGTTAACGCTGGAAACACCATATATTTT | CASSPRQVNAGNTIYF
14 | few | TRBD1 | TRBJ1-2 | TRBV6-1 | TGTGCCAGCAGCTTCTGGACAGGGAATGGTGGCTACACCTTC | CASSFWTGNGGYTF
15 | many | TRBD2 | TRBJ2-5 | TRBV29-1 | TGCAGCGTTGACACTAGCGGGAGTTTTCAAGAGACCCAGTACTTC | CSVDTSGSFQETQYF
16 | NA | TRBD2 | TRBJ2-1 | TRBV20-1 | TGCTGTGCTAGAGTGGGGAGCGGGGGGGCCCGCAATGAGCAGTTCTTC | CCARVGSGGARNEQFF
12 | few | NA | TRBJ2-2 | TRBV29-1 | TGCAGCGTTGGAAAGGGCACCGGGGAGCTGTTTTTT | CSVGKGTGELFF
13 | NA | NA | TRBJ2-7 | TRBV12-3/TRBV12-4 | TGTGCCAGCAGTGTAAACAGGGGAGGCGAGCAGTACTTC | CASSVNRGGEQYF
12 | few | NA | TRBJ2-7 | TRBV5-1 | TGCGCCAGCAGCCCGAACAGGGCCGAGCAGTACTTC | CASSPNRAEQYF